The rows below give T cell receptor beta chains drawn from one sample of a study of brain metastases from non-small cell lung cancer. Clones were sequenced by immunoSEQ multiplex PCR, and TCRdb holds only the in-frame ones, with some missing. The table includes 2,000 or so clones, 65% to 90% detected once. Source material: tumor-adjacent normal tissue. The receptor set was obtained from a donor at least 40 years old with non-small cell lung cancer. Both conserved end residues are part of each CDR3. A D gene is named only where the DNA matches it firmly. Clone size is stated in some rows and not others, as once, few, many or a class when expanded.

>NA|TRBD2|TRBV6-6|TRBJ2-5
CASSYSAGGLQETQYF
TGTGCCAGCAGTTATTCCGCGGGGGGGCTCCAAGAGACTCAGTACTTC
>NA|NA|TRBV7-9|TRBJ1-1
CASSLSPQKAFF
TGTGCCAGCAGCTTATCCCCCCAAAAAGCTTTCTTT
>NA|NA|TRBV7-2|TRBJ2-1
CASSSYQGSNEQFF
TGTGCCAGCAGCTCCTATCAGGGCTCGAATGAGCAGTTCTTC
>NA|NA|TRBV6-6|TRBJ1-2
CASSPVYGYTF
TGTGCCAGCAGTCCCGTCTATGGCTACACCTTC
>few|TRBD2|TRBV7-2|TRBJ2-3
CASSSSGYTDTQYF
TGTGCCAGCAGCTCTAGCGGGTACACAGATACGCAGTATTTT
>NA|NA|TRBV5-5|TRBJ1-4
CASSLFSRGYEKLFF
TGTGCCAGCAGCCTATTCTCCCGGGGTTACGAAAAACTGTTTTTT
>once|NA|TRBV3-1/TRBV3-2|TRBJ2-4
CASSEGHPICKKNIQYF
TGTGCCAGCAGCGAGGGACATCCCATTTGCAAAAAAAACATTCAGTACTTC
>NA|TRBD1|TRBV6-5|TRBJ2-2
CASRRTGLNTGELFF
TGTGCCAGCAGACGGACAGGACTGAACACCGGGGAGCTGTTTTTT
>NA|NA|TRBV9|TRBJ1-1
CASSVAGVNTEAFF
TGTGCCAGCAGCGTGGCAGGGGTGAACACTGAAGCTTTCTTT
>NA|TRBD1|TRBV19|TRBJ1-4
CASSIETGTGAEKLLF
TGTGCCAGTAGTATCGAGACCGGGACAGGGGCGGAAAAACTGCTTTTT
>NA|NA|TRBV29-1|TRBJ1-3
CSVLEGTNSGNTIYF
TGCAGCGTTTTAGAGGGGACGAACTCTGGAAACACCATATATTTT
>NA|NA|TRBV5-6|TRBJ2-2
CASSLGGSGTGELFF
TGTGCCAGCAGCTTGGGGGGGAGCGGCACCGGGGAGCTGTTTTTT